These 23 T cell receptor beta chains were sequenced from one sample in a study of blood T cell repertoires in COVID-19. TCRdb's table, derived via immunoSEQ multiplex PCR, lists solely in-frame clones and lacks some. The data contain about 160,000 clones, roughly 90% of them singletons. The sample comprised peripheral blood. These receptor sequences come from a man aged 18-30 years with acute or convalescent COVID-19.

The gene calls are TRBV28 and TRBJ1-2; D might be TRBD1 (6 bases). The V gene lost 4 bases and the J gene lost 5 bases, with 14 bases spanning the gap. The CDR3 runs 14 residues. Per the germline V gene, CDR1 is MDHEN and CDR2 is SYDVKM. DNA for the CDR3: TGTGCCAGCAGTTGGGCAGGGGAAATTTATGGCTACACCTTC. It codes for CASSWAGEIYGYTF.

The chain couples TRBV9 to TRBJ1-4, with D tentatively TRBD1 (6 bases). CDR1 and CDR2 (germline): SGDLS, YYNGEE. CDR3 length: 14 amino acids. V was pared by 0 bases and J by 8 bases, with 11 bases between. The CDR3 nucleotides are TGTGCCAGCAGCGTAGCATCAGGGGTCGAAAAACTGTTTTTT. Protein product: CASSVASGVEKLFF.

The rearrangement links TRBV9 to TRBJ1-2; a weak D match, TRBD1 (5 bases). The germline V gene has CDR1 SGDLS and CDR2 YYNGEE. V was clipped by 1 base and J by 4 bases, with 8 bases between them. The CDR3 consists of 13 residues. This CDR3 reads CASSVRDSYGYTF. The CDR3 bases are TGTGCCAGCAGCGTACGTGACAGCTATGGCTACACCTTC.

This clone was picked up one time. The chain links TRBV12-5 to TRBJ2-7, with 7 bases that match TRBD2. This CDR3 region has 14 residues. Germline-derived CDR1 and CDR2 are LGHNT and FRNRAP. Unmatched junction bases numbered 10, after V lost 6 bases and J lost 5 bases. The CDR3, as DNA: TGTGCTAGTGGCCGCGGGACTAATCGCGACGAGCAGTACTTC. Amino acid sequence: CASGRGTNRDEQYF.

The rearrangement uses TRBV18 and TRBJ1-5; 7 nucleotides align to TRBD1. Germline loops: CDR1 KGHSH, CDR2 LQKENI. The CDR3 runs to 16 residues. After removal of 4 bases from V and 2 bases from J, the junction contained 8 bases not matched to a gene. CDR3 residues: CASSQGTDTRNQPQHF. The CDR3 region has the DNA TGTGCCAGCTCACAGGGGACAGATACTCGCAATCAGCCCCAGCATTTT.

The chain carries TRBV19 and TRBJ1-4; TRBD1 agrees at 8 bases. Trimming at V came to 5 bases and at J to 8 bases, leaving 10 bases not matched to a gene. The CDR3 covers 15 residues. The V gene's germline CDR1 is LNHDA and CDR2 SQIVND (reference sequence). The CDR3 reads CASSSQTGTGEKLFF. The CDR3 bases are TGTGCCAGTAGTTCGCAGACAGGGACAGGCGAAAAACTGTTTTTT. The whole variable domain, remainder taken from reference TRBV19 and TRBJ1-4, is DGGITQSPKYLFRKEGQNVTLSCEQNLNHDAMYWYRQDPGQGLRLIYYSQIVNDFQKGDIAEGYSVSREKKESFPLTVTSAQKNPTAFYLCASSSQTGTGEKLFFGSGTQLSVL.

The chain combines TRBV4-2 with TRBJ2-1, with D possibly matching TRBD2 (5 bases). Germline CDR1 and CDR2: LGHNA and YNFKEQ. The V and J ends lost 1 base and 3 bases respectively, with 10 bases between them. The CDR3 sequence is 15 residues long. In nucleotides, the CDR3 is TGTGCCAGCAGCCAAGTAAACCGGGACTACAATGAGCAGTTCTTC. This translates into CASSQVNRDYNEQFF.

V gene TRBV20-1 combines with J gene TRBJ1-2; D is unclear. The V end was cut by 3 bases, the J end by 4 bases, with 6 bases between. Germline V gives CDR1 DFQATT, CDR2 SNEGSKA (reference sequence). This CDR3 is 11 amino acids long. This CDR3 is CSASNSYGYTF. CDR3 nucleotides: TGCAGTGCTAGTAACAGCTATGGCTACACCTTC.

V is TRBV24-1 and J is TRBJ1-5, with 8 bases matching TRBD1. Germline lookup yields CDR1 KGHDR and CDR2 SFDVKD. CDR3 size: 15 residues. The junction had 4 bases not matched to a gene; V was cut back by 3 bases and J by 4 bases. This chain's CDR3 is CATSDRTGPNQPQHF. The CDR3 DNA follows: TGTGCCACCAGTGATCGGACAGGGCCAAATCAGCCCCAGCATTTT.

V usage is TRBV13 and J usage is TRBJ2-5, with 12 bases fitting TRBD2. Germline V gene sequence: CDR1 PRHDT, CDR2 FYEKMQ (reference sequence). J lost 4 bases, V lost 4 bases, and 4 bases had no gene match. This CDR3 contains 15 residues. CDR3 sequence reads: CASSSRTSGVETQYF. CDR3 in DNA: TGTGCCAGCAGCTCCCGGACTAGCGGGGTAGAGACCCAGTACTTC.

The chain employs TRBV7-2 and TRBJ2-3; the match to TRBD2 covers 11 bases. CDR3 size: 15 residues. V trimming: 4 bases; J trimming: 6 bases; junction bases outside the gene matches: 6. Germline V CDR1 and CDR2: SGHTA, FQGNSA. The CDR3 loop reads CASSYLAGGSDTQYF. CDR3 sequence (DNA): TGTGCCAGCAGCTACTTAGCGGGGGGGTCGGATACGCAGTATTTT.

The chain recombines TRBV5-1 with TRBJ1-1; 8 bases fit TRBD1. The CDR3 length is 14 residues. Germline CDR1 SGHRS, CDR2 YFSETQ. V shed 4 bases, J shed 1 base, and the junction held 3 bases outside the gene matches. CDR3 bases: TGCGCCAGCAGCCGGGACAGGTCGAACACTGAAGCTTTCTTT. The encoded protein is CASSRDRSNTEAFF.

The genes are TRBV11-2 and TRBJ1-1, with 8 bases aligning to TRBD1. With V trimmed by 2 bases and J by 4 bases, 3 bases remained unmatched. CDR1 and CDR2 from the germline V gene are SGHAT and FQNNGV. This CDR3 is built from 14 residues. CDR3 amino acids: CASSLRQGLTEAFF. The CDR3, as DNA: TGTGCCAGCAGCTTAAGACAGGGGCTCACTGAAGCTTTCTTT.

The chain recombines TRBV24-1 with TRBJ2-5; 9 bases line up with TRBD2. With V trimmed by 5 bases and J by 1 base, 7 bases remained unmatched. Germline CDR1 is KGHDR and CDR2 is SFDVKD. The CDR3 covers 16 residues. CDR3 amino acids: CATSGGPTSGQETQYF. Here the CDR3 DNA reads TGTGCCACCAGTGGAGGGCCGACTAGCGGCCAAGAGACCCAGTACTTC.

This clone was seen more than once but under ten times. The CDR3 loop is CASSVQGLNEQFF. The CDR3 nucleotides read TGTGCCAGCAGCGTGCAGGGCCTCAATGAGCAGTTCTTC. The chain has TRBV9 and TRBJ2-1; D perhaps matches TRBD1 (5 bases). In germline, CDR1 is SGDLS, CDR2 YYNGEE. This CDR3 comprises 13 residues. Between the trimmed V and J ends, which lost 2 bases and 6 bases, there was a span of 9 bases. Drawing the rest from reference TRBV9 and TRBJ2-1, the complete variable domain is DSGVTQTPKHLITATGQRVTLRCSPRSGDLSVYWYQQSLDQGLQFLIQYYNGEERAKGNILERFSAQQFPDLHSELNLSSLELGDSALYFCASSVQGLNEQFFGPGTRLTVL.

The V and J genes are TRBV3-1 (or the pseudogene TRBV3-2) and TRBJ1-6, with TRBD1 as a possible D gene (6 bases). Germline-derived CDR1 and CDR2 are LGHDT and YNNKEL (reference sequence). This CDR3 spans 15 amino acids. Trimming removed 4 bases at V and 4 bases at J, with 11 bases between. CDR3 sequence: CASSPLTGYNSPLHF. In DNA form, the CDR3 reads TGTGCCAGCAGCCCCCTGACAGGATATAATTCACCCCTCCACTTT.

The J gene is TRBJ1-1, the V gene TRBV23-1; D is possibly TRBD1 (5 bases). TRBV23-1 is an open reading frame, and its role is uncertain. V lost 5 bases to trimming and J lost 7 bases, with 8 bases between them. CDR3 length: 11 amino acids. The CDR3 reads CASSGGDEAFF. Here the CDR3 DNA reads TGCGCCAGCAGTGGGGGGGATGAAGCTTTCTTT.

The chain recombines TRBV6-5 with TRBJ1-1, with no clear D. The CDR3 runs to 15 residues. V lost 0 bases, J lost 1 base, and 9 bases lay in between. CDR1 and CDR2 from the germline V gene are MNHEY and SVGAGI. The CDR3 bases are TGTGCCAGCAGTTACTCCGAACAGACGAACACTGAAGCTTTCTTT. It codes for CASSYSEQTNTEAFF.

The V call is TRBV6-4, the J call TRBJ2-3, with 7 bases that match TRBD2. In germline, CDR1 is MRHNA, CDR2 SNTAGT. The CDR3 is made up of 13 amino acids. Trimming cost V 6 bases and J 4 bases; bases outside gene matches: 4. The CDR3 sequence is CASSWGGADTQYF. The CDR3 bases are TGTGCCAGCAGCTGGGGAGGGGCAGATACGCAGTATTTT.

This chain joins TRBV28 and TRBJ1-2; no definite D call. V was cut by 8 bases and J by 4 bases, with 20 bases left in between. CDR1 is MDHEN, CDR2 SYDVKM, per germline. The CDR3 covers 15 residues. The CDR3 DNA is TGTGCCAGCCATACTAAGGTTCCCCGCCTCTATGGCTACACCTTC. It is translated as CASHTKVPRLYGYTF.

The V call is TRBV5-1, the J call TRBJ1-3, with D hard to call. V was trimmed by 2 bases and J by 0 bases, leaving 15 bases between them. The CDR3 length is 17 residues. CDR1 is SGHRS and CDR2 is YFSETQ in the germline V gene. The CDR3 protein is CASSLSVIGYSGNTIYF. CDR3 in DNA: TGCGCCAGCAGCTTAAGCGTGATAGGATACTCTGGAAACACCATATATTTT.

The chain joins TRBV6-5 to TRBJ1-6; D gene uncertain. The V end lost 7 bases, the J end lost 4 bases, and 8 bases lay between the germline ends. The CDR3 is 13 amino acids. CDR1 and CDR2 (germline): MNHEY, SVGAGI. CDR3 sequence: CASTVQYNSPLHF. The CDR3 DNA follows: TGTGCCAGCACAGTACAGTATAATTCACCCCTCCACTTT.

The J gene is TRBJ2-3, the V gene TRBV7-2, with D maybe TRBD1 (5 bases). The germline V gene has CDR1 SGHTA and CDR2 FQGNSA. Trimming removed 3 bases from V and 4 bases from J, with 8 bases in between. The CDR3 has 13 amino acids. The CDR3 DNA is TGTGCCAGCAGCTTCCAAGGGGCAGATACGCAGTATTTT. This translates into CASSFQGADTQYF.